One and the same sample provided the 5 T cell receptor beta chains below, sequenced in a study of cytomegalovirus exposure and HLA in healthy donors. The PCR used 60 Vbeta and 13 Jbeta primers. The table came from immunoSEQ multiplex PCR; TCRdb's copy has only in-frame clones and leaves some out. The table has approximately 67,000 clones, about two thirds seen once; the top ten hold around 2%. Specimen: PBMCs. These receptors were taken from a woman aged 30 to 39 in good health and CMV-seronegative.

The DNA of the CDR3 is TGTGCCAGCAGCCCCCTCGGGCTCGGGACCTACGAGCAGTACTTC. It specifies CASSPLGLGTYEQYF. This sequence joins TRBV7-9 and TRBJ2-7, with D perhaps TRBD2 (5 bases). Trimming stripped 5 bases from V and 2 bases from J, with 16 bases between. CDR1 SEHNR and CDR2 FQNEAQ come from the germline V gene (reference sequence). The CDR3 runs to 15 residues.

This sequence joins TRBV19 and TRBJ1-2, with 12 bases lining up with TRBD1. V shed 7 bases, J shed 8 bases, and the junction held 8 bases outside the gene matches. This CDR3 has 14 amino acids. CDR1 LNHDA and CDR2 SQIVND come from the germline V gene (reference sequence). Written as DNA, the CDR3 is TGTGCCAGTACCTACGGGACAGGGGGCTTCGGCTACACCTTC. This codes for CASTYGTGGFGYTF.

The chain links TRBV4-3 to TRBJ2-5, with D perhaps matching TRBD2 (6 bases). V was cut by 2 bases and J by 0 bases, with 7 bases left in between. Germline V gene sequence: CDR1 LGHNA, CDR2 YSLEER. The CDR3 spans 14 residues. The CDR3 here is CASSQPGDQETQYF. In DNA, the CDR3 is TGCGCCAGCAGCCAACCGGGAGACCAAGAGACCCAGTACTTC.

The V call is TRBV4-1, the J call TRBJ2-3; D not certain. V lost 0 bases, J lost 5 bases, and 3 bases lay in between. Per the germline V gene, CDR1 is MGHRA and CDR2 is YSYEKL. The CDR3 runs 12 residues. The CDR3 is CASSQDRDTQYF. The CDR3 DNA sequence: TGCGCCAGCAGCCAAGATCGAGATACGCAGTATTTT.

This clone was counted a single time. V is TRBV5-1 and J is TRBJ2-2; D gene uncertain. Germline CDR1 is SGHRS and CDR2 is YFSETQ. CDR3 length: 15 residues. V was pared by 0 bases and J by 1 base, with 7 bases between. CDR3 sequence: CASSLGHMNTGELFF. The CDR3 nucleotides read TGCGCCAGCAGCTTGGGACACATGAACACCGGGGAGCTGTTTTTT. Looking up the rest from reference TRBV5-1 and TRBJ2-2 gives the full variable domain: KAGVTQTPRYLIKTRGQQVTLSCSPISGHRSVSWYQQTPGQGLQFLFEYFSETQRNKGNFPGRFSGRQFSNSRSEMNVSTLELGDSALYLCASSLGHMNTGELFFGEGSRLTVL.